This T cell receptor (beta chain) was observed in a study of regulatory T cells in long-lasting Graves disease. The time point here: newly diagnosed GD, antithyroid drugs for less than 3 months. The TCR library was prepared using RNA isolated from PBMCs. Deletions cut 0 bases from V and 3 bases from J, with 8 bases between. In germline, CDR1 is LGHDT, CDR2 YNNKEL (reference sequence). The CDR3 spans 14 residues. Investigators prepared the TCR beta libraries by applying iRepertoire HTBI primers and Arm-PCR of CDR3 regions. TCRdb reprocessed the multiplex PCR reads with MiXCR, giving one entry per CDR3 protein. The table lists approximately 360,000 distinct CDR3 sequences, roughly 10% of them singletons. This clonotype occurred a few times. The data also belong to a second study, concerning T cells in Graves' hyperthyroidism and ophthalmopathy.

The receptor was derived from a woman in her late teens or twenties with Graves disease. Material: peripheral blood mononuclear cells (PBMCs), obtained at new diagnosis, from a patient treated with antithyroid drugs. The chain recombines TRBV3-1 with TRBJ2-5, with unresolved D. The chain's CDR3 is CASSQDPAEETQYF. The CDR3 DNA sequence: TGTGCCAGCAGCCAAGATCCAGCCGAAGAGACCCAGTACTTC.